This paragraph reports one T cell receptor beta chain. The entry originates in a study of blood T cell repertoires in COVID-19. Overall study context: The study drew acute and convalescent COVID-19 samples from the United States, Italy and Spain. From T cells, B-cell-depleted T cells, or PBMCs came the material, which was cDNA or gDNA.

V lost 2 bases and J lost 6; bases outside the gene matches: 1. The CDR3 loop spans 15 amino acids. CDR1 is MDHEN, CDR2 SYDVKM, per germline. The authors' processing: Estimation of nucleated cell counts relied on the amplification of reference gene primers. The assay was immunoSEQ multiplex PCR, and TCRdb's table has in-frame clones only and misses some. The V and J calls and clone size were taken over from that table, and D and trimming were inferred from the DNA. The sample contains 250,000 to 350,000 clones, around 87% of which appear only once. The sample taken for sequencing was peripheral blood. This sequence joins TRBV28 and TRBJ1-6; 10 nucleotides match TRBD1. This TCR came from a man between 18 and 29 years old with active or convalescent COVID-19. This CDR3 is CASSLRTGGNSPLHF. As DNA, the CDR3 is TGTGCCAGCAGTTTAAGGACAGGGGGTAATTCACCCCTCCACTTT.